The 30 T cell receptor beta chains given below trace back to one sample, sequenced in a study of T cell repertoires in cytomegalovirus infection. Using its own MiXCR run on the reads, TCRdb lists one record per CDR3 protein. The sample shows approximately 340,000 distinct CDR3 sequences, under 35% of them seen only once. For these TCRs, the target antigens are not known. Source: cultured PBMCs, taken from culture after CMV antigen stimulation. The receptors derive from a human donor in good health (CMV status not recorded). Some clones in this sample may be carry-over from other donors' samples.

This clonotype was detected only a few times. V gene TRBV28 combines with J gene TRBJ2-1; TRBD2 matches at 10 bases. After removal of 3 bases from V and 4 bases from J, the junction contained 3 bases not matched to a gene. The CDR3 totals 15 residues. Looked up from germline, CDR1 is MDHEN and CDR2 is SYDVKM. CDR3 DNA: TGTGCCAGCAGTTTCGAACTAGCGGGATACAATGAGCAGTTCTTC. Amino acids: CASSFELAGYNEQFF.

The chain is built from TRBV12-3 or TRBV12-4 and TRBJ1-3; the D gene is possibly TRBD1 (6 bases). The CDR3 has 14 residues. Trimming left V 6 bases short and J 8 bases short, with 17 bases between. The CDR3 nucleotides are TGTGCCAGCAGGTTCGGGACATTCCCGGACACCATATATTTT. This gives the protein CASRFGTFPDTIYF.

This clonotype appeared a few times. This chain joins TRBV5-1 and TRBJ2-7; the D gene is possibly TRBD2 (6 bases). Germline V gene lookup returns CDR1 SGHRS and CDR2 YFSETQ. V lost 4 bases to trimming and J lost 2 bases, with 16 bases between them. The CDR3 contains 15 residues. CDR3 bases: TGCGCCAGCAGCCTCCAGGGAGGAGGGACCTACGAGCAGTACTTC. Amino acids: CASSLQGGGTYEQYF.

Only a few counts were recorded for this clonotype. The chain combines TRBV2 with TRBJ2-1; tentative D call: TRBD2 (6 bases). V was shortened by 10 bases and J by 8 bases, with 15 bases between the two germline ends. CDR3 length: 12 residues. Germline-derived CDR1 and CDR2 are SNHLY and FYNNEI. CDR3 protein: CATEKTSYEQFF. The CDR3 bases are TGTGCCACCGAAAAGACTAGTTATGAGCAGTTCTTC.

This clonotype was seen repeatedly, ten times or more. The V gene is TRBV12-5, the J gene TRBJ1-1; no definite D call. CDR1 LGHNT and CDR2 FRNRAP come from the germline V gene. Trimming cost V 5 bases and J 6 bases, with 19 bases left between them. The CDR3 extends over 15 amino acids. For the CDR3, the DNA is TGTGCTAGTGGTCCTCAGACCAAAAAAAACGCTGAAGCTTTCTTT. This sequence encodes CASGPQTKKNAEAFF.

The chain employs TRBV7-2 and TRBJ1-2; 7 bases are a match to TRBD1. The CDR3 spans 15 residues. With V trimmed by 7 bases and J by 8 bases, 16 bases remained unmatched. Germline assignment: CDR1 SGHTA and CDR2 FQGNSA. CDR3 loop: CASTVTGRGLGGYTF. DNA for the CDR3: TGTGCCAGCACCGTAACGGGGAGGGGGCTAGGGGGCTACACCTTC.

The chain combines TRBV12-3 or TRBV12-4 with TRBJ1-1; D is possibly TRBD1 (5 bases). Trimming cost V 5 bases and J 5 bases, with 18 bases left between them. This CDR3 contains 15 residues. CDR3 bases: TGTGCCAGCAGTAGAGGGGCCTCGGGGTGGACTGAAGCTTTCTTT. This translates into CASSRGASGWTEAFF.

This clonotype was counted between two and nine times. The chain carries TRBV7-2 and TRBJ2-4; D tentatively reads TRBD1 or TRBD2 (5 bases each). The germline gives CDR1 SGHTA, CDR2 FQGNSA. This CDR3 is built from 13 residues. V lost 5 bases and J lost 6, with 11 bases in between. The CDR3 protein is CASSQFGGNIQYF. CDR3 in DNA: TGTGCCAGCAGCCAATTTGGGGGAAACATTCAGTACTTC.

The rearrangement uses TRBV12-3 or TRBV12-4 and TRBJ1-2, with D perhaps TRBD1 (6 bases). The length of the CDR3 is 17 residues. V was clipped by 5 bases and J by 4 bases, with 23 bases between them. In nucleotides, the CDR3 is TGTGCCAGCAGTCCCGGGCCAGGACAGAGTATAACCTATGGCTACACCTTC. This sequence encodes CASSPGPGQSITYGYTF.

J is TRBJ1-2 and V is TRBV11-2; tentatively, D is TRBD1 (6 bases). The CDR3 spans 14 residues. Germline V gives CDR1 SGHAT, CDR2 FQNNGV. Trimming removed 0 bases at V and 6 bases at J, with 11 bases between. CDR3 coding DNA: TGTGCCAGCAGCTTAGACAGGGACACAGATGGCTACACCTTC. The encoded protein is CASSLDRDTDGYTF.

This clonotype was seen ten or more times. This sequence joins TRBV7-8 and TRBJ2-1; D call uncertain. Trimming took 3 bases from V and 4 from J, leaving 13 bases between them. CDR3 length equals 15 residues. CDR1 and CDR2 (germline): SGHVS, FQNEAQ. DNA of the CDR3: TGTGCCAGCAGCTTCCCCGTTAGTTCTTACAATGAGCAGTTCTTC. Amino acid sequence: CASSFPVSSYNEQFF.

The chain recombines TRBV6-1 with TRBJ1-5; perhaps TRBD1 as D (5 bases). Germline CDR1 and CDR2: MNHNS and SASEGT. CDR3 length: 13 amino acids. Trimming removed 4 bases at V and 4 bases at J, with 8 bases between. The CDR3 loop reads CASSVWGNQPQHF. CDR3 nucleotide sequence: TGTGCCAGCAGTGTATGGGGGAATCAGCCCCAGCATTTT.

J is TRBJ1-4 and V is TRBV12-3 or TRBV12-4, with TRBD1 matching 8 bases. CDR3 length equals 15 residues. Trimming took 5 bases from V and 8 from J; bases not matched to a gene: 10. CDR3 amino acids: CASSPLGQGAEKLFF. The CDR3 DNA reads TGTGCCAGCAGTCCCTTAGGGCAGGGGGCGGAAAAACTGTTTTTT.

CDR3 sequence (DNA): TGTGCCAGCAGCCCAGTTAATGGCAATCAGCCCCAGCATTTT. This gives the protein CASSPVNGNQPQHF. The chain links TRBV28 to TRBJ1-5; D is ambiguous. Trimming pared 6 bases from V and 2 bases from J, leaving 11 bases between. This CDR3 has 14 residues. From germline, CDR1 is MDHEN and CDR2 SYDVKM.

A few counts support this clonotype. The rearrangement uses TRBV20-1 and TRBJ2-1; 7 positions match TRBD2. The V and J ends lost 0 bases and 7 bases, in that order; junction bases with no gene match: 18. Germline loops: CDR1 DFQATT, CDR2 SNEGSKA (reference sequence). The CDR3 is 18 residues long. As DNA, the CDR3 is TGCAGTGCTAGAGATCGTATGAGGGCTAGCGGAGCCATTAATGAGCAGTTCTTC. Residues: CSARDRMRASGAINEQFF.

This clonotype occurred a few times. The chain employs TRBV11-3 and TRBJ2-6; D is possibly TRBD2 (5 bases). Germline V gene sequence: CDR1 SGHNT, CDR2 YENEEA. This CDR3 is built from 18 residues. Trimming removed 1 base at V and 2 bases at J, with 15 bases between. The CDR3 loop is CASSLGVRTGAGANVLTF. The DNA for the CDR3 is TGTGCCAGCAGCTTAGGAGTACGGACCGGGGCTGGGGCCAACGTCCTGACTTTC.

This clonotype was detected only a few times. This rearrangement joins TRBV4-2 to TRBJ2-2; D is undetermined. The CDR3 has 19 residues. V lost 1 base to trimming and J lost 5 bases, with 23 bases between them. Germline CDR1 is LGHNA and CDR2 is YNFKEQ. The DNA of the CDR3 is TGTGCCAGCAGCCAAGTCGTGAGGTGGGCCAGGACGCAAACCGGGGAGCTGTTTTTT. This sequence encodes CASSQVVRWARTQTGELFF.

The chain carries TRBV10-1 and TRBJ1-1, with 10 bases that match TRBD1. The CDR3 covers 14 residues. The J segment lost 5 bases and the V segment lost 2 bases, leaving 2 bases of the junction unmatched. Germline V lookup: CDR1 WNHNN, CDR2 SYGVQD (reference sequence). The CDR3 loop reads CASSEAGQGTEAFF. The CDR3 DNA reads TGCGCCAGCAGTGAGGCGGGACAGGGGACTGAAGCTTTCTTT.

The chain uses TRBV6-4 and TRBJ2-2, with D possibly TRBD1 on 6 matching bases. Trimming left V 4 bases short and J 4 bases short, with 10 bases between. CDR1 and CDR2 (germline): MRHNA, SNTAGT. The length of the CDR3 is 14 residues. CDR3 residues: CASSAQGPTGELFF. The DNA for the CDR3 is TGTGCCAGCAGTGCCCAGGGGCCCACCGGGGAGCTGTTTTTT.

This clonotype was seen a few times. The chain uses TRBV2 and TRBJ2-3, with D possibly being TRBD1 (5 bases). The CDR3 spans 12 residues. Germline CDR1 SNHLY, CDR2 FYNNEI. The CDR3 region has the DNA TGTGTCTCAGGGAATAGCCCGGATACGCAGTATTTT. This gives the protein CVSGNSPDTQYF.

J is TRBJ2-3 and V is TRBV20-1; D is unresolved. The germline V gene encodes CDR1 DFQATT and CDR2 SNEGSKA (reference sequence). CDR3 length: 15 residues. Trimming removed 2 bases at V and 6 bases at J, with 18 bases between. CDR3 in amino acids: CSARRSPQPEDTQYF. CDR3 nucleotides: TGCAGTGCTAGACGATCCCCCCAGCCCGAGGATACGCAGTATTTT.

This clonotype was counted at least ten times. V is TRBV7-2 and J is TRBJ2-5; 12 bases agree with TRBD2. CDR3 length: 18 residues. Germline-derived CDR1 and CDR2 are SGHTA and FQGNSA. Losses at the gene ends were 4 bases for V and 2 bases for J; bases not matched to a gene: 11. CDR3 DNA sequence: TGTGCCAGCAGCTCCGGCCGACTAGCGGGAGCATATCAAGAGACCCAGTACTTC. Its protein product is CASSSGRLAGAYQETQYF.

The CDR3 nucleotides are TGTGCCAGCAGTTACTCGGCGGAGAATGAAAAACTGTTTTTT. Its translation: CASSYSAENEKLFF. The chain is built from TRBV6-5 and TRBJ1-4; D remains unclear. Trimming took off 0 bases at V and 5 bases at J, with 7 bases between the two ends. The CDR3 runs 14 residues. Germline CDR1 MNHEY, CDR2 SVGAGI.

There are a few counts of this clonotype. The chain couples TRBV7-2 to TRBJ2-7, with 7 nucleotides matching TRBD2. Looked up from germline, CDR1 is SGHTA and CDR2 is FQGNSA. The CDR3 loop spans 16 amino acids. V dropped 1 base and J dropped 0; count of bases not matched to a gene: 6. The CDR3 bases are TGTGCCAGCAGCTTAGTGGGAGGGCCTGACTCCTACGAGCAGTACTTC. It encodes CASSLVGGPDSYEQYF.

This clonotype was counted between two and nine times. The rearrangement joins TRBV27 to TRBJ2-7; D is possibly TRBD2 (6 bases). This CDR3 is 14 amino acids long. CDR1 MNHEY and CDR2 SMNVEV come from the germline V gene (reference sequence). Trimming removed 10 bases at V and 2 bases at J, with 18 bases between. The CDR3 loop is CATKRGDWTYEQYF. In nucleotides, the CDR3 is TGTGCCACCAAACGCGGGGACTGGACCTACGAGCAGTACTTC.

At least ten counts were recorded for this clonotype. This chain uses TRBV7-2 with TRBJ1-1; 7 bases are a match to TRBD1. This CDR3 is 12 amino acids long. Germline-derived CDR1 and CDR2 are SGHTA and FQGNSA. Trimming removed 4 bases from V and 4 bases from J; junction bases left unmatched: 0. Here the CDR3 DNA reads TGTGCCAGCAGCTACAGGGGCACTGAAGCTTTCTTT. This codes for CASSYRGTEAFF. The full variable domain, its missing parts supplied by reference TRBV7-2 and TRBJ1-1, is GAGVSQSPSNKVTEKGKDVELRCDPISGHTALYWYRQSLGQGLEFLIYFQGNSAPDKSGLPSDRFSAERTGGSVSTLTIQRTQQEDSAVYLCASSYRGTEAFFGQGTRLTVV.

CDR3 protein: CASSRSGQGADAFF. The CDR3 nucleotides are TGTGCCAGTAGTAGATCTGGACAGGGGGCAGACGCTTTCTTT. V usage is TRBV19 and J usage is TRBJ1-1; the match to TRBD1 covers 11 bases. Looked up from germline, CDR1 is LNHDA and CDR2 is SQIVND (reference sequence). The CDR3 sequence is 14 residues long. V lost 4 bases to trimming and J lost 11 bases; unmatched junction nucleotides: 9.

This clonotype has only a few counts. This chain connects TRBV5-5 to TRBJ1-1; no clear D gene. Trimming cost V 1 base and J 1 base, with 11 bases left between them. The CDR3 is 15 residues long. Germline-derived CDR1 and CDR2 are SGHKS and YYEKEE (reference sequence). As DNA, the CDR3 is TGTGCCAGCAGCTTGTTAGGACGGACGAACACTGAAGCTTTCTTT. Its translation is CASSLLGRTNTEAFF.

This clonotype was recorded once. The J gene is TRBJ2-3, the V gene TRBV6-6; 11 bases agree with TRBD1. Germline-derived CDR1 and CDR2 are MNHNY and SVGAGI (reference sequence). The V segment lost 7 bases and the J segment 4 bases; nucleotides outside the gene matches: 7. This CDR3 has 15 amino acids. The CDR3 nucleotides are TGTGCCAGCAACATAGGACAGGGGGCCCCAGATACGCAGTATTTT. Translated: CASNIGQGAPDTQYF.

The CDR3 region has the DNA TGTGCCAGCAGCTTAAGCTCAACTAATGAAAAACTGTTTTTT. Protein: CASSLSSTNEKLFF. The rearrangement links TRBV7-9 to TRBJ1-4; D is ambiguous. Deletions cut 2 bases from V and 0 bases from J, with 4 bases between. Germline CDR1 is SEHNR and CDR2 is FQNEAQ (reference sequence). This CDR3 is 14 amino acids long.